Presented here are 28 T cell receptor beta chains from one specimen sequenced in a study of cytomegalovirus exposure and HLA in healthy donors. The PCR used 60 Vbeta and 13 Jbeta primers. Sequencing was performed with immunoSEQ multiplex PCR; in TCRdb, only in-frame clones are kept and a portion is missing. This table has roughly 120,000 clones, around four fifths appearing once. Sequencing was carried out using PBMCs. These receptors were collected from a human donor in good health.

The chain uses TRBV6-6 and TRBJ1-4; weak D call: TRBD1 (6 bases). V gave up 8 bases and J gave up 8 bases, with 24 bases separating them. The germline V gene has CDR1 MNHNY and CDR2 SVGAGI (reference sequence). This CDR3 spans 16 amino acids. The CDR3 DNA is TGTGCCAGCGTGGGTCTGGACAGACTGGTTGGGGAAAAACTGTTTTTT. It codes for CASVGLDRLVGEKLFF.

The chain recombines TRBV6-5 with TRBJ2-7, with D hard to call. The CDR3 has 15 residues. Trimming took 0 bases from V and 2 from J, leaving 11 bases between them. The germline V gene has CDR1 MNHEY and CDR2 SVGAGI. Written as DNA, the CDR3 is TGTGCCAGCAGTTACTCGCCTAACCTGCCCTACGAGCAGTACTTC. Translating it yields CASSYSPNLPYEQYF.

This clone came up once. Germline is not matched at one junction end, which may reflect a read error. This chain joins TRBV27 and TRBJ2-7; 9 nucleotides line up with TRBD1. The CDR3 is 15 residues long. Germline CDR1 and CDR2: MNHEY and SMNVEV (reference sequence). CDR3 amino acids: CVSSLGQGSSYEQYF. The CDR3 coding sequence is TGTGTCAGCAGTTTAGGACAGGGGTCATCCTACGAGCAGTACTTC.

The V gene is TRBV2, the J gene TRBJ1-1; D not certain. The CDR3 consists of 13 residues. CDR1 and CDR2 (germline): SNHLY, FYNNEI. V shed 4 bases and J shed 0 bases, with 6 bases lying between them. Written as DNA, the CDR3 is TGTGCCAGCAGTGGGCCCCTGAACACTGAAGCTTTCTTT. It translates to CASSGPLNTEAFF. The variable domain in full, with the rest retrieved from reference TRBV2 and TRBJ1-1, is EPEVTQTPSHQVTQMGQEVILRCVPISNHLYFYWYRQILGQKVEFLVSFYNNEISEKSEIFDDQFSVERPDGSNFTLKIRSTKLEDSAMYFCASSGPLNTEAFFGQGTRLTVV.

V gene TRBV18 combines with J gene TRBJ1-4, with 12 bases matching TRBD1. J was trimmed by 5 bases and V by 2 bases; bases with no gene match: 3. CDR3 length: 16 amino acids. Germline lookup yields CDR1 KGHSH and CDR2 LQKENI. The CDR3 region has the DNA TGTGCCAGCTCACCAGGGACAGGGGGCTTCAATGAAAAACTGTTTTTT. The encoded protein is CASSPGTGGFNEKLFF.

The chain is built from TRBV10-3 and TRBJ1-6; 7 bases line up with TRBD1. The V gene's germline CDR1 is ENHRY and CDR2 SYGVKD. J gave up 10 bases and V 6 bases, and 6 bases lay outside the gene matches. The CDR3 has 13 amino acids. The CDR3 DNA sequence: TGTGCCATCAGGACAGGGCTGGAGTCACCCCTCCACTTT. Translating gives CAIRTGLESPLHF.

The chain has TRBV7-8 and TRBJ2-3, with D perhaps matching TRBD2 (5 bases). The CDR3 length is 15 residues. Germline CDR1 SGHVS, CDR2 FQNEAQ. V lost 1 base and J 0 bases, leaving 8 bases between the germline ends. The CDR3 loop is CASSLEWTSTDTQYF. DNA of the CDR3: TGTGCCAGCAGCTTAGAGTGGACTAGCACAGATACGCAGTATTTT.

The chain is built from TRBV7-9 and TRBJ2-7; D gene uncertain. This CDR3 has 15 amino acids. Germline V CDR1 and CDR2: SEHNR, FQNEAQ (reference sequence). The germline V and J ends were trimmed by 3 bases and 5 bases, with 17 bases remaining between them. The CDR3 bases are TGTGCCAGCAGCTTCGGAATTACAGAAATCCACGAGCAGTACTTC. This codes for CASSFGITEIHEQYF.

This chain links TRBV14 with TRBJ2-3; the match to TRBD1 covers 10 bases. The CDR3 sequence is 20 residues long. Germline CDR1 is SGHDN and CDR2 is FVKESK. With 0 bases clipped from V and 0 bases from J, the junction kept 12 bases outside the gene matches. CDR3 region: CASSQEMTGGAKNSTDTQYF. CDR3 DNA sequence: TGTGCCAGCAGCCAAGAAATGACAGGGGGCGCGAAGAATAGCACAGATACGCAGTATTTT.

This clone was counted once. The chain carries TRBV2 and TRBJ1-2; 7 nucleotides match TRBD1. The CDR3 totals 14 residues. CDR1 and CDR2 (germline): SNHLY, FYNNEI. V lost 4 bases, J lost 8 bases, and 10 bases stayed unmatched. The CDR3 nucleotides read TGTGCCAGCAGTGCGGAGGGACAGACAGGGGGCTACACCTTC. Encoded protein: CASSAEGQTGGYTF.

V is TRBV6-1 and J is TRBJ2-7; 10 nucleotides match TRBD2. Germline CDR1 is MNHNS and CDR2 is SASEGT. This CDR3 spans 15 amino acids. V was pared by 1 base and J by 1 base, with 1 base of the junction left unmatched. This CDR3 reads CASSEEAGGSYEQYF. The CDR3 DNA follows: TGTGCCAGCAGTGAAGAAGCGGGGGGGTCCTACGAGCAGTACTTC.

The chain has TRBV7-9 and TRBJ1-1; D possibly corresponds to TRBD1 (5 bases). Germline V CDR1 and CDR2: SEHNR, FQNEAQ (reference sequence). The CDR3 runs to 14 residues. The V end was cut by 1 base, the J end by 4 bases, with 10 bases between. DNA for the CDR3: TGTGCCAGCAGCTTAGTATCCGGGGGCACTGAAGCTTTCTTT. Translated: CASSLVSGGTEAFF. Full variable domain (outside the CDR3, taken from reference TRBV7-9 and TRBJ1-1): DTGVSQNPRHKITKRGQNVTFRCDPISEHNRLYWYRQTLGQGPEFLTYFQNEAQLEKSRLLSDRFSAERPKGSFSTLEIQRTEQGDSAMYLCASSLVSGGTEAFFGQGTRLTVV.

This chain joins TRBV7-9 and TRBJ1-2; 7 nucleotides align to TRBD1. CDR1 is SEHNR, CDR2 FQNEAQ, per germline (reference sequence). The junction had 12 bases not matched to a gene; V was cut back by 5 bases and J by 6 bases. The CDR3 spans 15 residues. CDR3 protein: CASSPGSGTENGYTF. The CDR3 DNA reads TGTGCCAGCAGCCCAGGATCCGGGACAGAGAATGGCTACACCTTC.

The DNA for the CDR3 is TGCGCCAGCAGCCAAGATTGGCGGGGTACGCAAGAGACCCAGTACTTC. It translates to CASSQDWRGTQETQYF. This sequence joins TRBV4-1 and TRBJ2-5, with D possibly matching TRBD2 (6 bases). Per germline, CDR1 MGHRA and CDR2 YSYEKL. The CDR3 loop spans 16 amino acids. Trimming cost V 0 bases and J 2 bases, with 13 bases left between them.

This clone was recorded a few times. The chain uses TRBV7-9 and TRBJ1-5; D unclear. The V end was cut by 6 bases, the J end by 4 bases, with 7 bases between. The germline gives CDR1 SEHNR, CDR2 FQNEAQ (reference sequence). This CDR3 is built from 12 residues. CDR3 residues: CASSITNQPQHF. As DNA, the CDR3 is TGTGCCAGCAGTATCACAAATCAGCCCCAGCATTTT.

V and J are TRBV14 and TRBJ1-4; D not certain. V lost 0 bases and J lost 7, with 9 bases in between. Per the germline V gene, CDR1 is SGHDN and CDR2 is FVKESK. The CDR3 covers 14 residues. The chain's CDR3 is CASSQDPTFEKLFF. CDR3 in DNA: TGTGCCAGCAGCCAAGATCCCACATTTGAAAAACTGTTTTTT.

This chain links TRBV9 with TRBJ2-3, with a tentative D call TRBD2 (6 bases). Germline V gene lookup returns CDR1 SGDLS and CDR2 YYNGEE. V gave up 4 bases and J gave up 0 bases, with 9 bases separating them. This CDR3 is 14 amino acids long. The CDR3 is CASSLGRSTDTQYF. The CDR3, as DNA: TGTGCCAGCAGCCTCGGGAGAAGCACAGATACGCAGTATTTT.

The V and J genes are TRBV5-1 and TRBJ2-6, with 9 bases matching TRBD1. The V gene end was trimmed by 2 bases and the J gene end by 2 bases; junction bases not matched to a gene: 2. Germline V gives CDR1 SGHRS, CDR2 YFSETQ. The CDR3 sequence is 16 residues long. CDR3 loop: CASSLWTGAGANVLTF. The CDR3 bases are TGCGCCAGCAGCTTATGGACAGGGGCTGGGGCCAACGTCCTGACTTTC.

The CDR3 DNA reads TGTGCCAGCAGTGCTCTAGCGGACTCCTACAATGAGCAGTTCTTC. Protein sequence: CASSALADSYNEQFF. The rearrangement joins TRBV6-1 to TRBJ2-1; 7 nucleotides line up with TRBD2. V was clipped by 4 bases and J by 0 bases; unmatched bases: 3. The CDR3 extends over 15 amino acids. The V gene's germline CDR1 is MNHNS and CDR2 SASEGT.

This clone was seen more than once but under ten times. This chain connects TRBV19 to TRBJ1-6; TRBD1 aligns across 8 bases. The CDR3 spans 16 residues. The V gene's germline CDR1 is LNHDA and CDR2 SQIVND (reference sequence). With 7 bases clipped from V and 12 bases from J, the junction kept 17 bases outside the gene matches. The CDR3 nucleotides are TGTGCCAGTAACTATCGATTTGAGACAGGGGAGCTACCCCTCCACTTT. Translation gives CASNYRFETGELPLHF.

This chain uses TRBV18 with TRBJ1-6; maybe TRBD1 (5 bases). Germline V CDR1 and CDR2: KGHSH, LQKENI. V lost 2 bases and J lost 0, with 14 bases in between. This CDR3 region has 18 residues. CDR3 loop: CASSPEGAFSSYNSPLHF. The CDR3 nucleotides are TGTGCCAGCTCACCAGAAGGGGCCTTTAGCTCCTATAATTCACCCCTCCACTTT.

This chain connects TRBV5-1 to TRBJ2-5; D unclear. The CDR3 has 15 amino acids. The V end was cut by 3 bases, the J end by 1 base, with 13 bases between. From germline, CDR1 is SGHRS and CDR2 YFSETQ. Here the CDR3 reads CASSSTPGFQETQYF. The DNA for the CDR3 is TGCGCCAGCAGCTCTACCCCCGGGTTCCAAGAGACCCAGTACTTC.

CDR3 amino acids: CASSQAPGQGSQPQHF. The CDR3 DNA reads as TGCGCCAGCAGCCAAGCGCCAGGACAGGGGAGTCAGCCCCAGCATTTT. The V and J genes are TRBV4-1 and TRBJ1-5; 9 bases fit TRBD1. The CDR3 length is 16 residues. CDR1 is MGHRA, CDR2 YSYEKL, per germline. Trimming at V came to 1 base and at J to 6 bases, leaving 7 bases not matched to a gene.

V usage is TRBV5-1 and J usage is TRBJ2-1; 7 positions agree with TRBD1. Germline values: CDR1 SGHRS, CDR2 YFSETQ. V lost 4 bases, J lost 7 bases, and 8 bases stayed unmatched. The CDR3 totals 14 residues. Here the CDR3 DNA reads TGCGCCAGCAGCCCGACAGGGATAGCAAATGAGCAGTTCTTC. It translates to CASSPTGIANEQFF.

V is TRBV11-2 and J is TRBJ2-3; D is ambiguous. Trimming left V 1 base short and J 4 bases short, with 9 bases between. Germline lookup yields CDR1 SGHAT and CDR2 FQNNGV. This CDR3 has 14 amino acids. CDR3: CASSLGPSSDTQYF. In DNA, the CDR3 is TGTGCCAGCAGCTTAGGCCCCAGTTCAGATACGCAGTATTTT.

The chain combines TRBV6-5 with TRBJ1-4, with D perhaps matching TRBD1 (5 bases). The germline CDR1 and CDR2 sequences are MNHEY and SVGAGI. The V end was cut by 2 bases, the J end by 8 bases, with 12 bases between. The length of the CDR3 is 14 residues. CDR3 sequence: CASSYGGAQEKLFF. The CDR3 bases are TGTGCCAGCAGTTACGGAGGGGCGCAAGAAAAACTGTTTTTT.

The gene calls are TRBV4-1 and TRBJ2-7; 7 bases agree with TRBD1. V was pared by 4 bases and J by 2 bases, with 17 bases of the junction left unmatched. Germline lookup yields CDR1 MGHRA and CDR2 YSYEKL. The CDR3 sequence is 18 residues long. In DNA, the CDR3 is TGCGCCAGCAGCCGAACGGTGGACTTGGGACAGAGACCCTACGAGCAGTACTTC. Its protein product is CASSRTVDLGQRPYEQYF.

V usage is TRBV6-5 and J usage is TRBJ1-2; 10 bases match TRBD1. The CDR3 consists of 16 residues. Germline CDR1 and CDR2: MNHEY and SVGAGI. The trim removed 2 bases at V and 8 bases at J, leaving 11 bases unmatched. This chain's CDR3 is CASSYGTGVYRSGYTF. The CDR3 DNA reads TGTGCCAGCAGTTACGGGACAGGGGTGTATCGTAGCGGCTACACCTTC.